The present TCR beta chain was sequenced within a study of glioma-infiltrating T cells after dendritic cell vaccination (dated by TCRdb to about 2016). Looking at the study overall: The cohort included roughly 15 glioblastoma patients drawn from Phase I and II dendritic cell vaccination trials, of whom 9 were newly diagnosed and 6 had recurrent disease. Three intradermal dendritic cell vaccine injections were administered to patients at biweekly intervals in the arm below the axilla. Survival after dendritic cell vaccination was correlated with TCR sequencing metrics, such as TIL content and the overlap between tumor and blood repertoires. Deep sequencing of TCR beta CDR3 regions was used to quantify tumor-infiltrating lymphocyte content and compare tumor and blood repertoires in dendritic cell-vaccinated glioblastoma patients. The vaccine consisted of monocyte-derived dendritic cells cultured about 7 days with IL-4 and GM-CSF, then pulsed overnight with autologous tumor lysate. Patients received autologous tumor lysate-pulsed dendritic cell vaccination between about 2002 and 2012.

What the work shows at the level of the full study, not this receptor alone: The TCR overlap response model with three groups was called speculative and said to need prospective validation. The cohort was small and heterogeneous, few patients had complete blood and tumor sets, and even fewer had initial-recurrent tumor pairs. No direct relationship between TCR clonality and survival was found, suggesting that a diverse polyclonal response may matter. Longer time to progression and overall survival after dendritic cell vaccination were predicted by higher estimated pretreatment TIL content.

Using the immunoSEQ assay, TCRB CDR3 regions were amplified from 2 micrograms of genomic DNA, or from all available DNA when less than that was on hand. For multiplex PCR, 60 forward primers for TCR V beta segments and 13 reverse primers for J beta segments were used. Synthetic control templates were spiked into each sample at limiting dilution to estimate reads per starting template. The Illumina HiSeq System generated sequencing reads of 87 bp. The study's processing was this. PCR and sequencing errors were removed by a nearest neighbor algorithm that merged closely related sequences. TCR overlap was measured as the percentage of unique tumor TCR beta sequences that were also present in the peripheral blood of the same patient. The source is immuneACCESS, and TCRdb retained only in-frame sequences with V and J called. Part of the clones is not carried over; for the studies checked, unresolved V genes explain less than half of this, and the remainder is unexplained. Clone size and V and J calls were adopted from that table, with D and trimming inferred from the DNA. This sample is represented by 80,000 to 100,000 clones; about four fifths of them were singletons. The ten top clones hold 6% of the sample.

To note about this clone: The specificity of this receptor is unknown. Base qualities are not recorded, but no much larger clone differs from it by a single base.

Selection of patients required sufficient residual fresh-frozen tumor tissue and over two years of available survival data. None of the glioblastoma patients carried an isocitrate dehydrogenase mutation, although molecular status otherwise varied. PBMC were collected before vaccination, two weeks after the third vaccination, and at tumor progression if tumor progression occurred. The Qiagen DNeasy Blood extraction Kit was used for extraction of genomic DNA. This sequence originates from a human donor with glioblastoma. The sequences come from blood, collected before dendritic cell vaccination.

CDR3 region: CSVDYGASTEAFF. The nucleotides are TGCAGCGTTGATTATGGGGCAAGCACTGAAGCTTTCTTT. Recombination linked TRBV29-1 to TRBJ1-1; 5 matching bases give a weak D call of TRBD1. Inclusive of the bounding cysteine and phenylalanine, the CDR3 is 13 residues long. Only CDR3 DNA remains: 39 bases, in frame from the first base. In the germline V gene, CDR1 corresponds to SQVTM and CDR2 to ANQGSEA. The trim is 3 bases for V and 4 bases for J, with a gap of 12 bases between the germline ends.